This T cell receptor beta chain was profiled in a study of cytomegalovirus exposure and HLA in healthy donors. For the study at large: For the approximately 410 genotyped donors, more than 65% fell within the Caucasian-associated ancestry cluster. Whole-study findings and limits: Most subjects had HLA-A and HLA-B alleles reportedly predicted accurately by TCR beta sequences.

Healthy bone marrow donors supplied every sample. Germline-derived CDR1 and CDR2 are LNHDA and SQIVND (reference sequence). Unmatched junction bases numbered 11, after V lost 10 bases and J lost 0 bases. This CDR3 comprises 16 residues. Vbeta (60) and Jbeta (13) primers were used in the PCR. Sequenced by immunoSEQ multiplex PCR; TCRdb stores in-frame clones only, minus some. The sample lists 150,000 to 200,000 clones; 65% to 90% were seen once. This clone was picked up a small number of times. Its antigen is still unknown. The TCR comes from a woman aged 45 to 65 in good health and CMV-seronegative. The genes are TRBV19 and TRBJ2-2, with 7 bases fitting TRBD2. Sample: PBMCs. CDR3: CATSRTSGTNTGELFF. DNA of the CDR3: TGTGCCACCTCGAGGACCAGCGGGACGAACACCGGGGAGCTGTTTTTT.